This T cell receptor beta chain appears in the sequencing data of a study of T cells after yellow fever vaccination. General observations from the study: Shared CD4/CD8 clonotypes were a small share, likely from convergent recombination. Subsequent to the booster, the majority of primary-vaccination clones reappeared (96% CD4, roughly 90% CD8).

This clonotype has only a few counts. Its target is unknown. TCRdb itself ran the 5' RACE reads through MiXCR, one entry per CDR3 protein. The sample holds approximately 300,000 distinct CDR3 sequences, 6.8% seen once. V dropped 0 bases and J dropped 2 bases, with 8 bases sitting between them. The germline gives CDR1 LGHNA, CDR2 YNFKEQ. The CDR3 is made up of 16 amino acids. V and J are TRBV4-2 and TRBJ2-6; TRBD1 might be the D (5 bases). The sequencing here drew on PBMCs, taken about 41 days after the first yellow fever vaccination. The sequence was collected from a man between 18 and 35 years old who received the YFV17D yellow fever vaccine. CDR3 sequence reads: CASSQELGAGANVLTF. CDR3 DNA: TGTGCCAGCAGCCAAGAGTTAGGGGCTGGGGCCAACGTCCTGACTTTC.